This T cell receptor (beta chain) emerged from a study of cytomegalovirus exposure and HLA in healthy donors. Study in general: Assignment to the Caucasian-associated ancestry cluster applied to less than 85% of the 350 to 500 genotyped donors. Findings and limits, study-wide: Altogether, more than 150 TCR beta chains were recorded as cytomegalovirus-associated. Further analysis was carried out later, and it showed several of the most significant clusters appearing linked to common viral pathogens.

Germline loops: CDR1 MNHEY, CDR2 SVGAGI. J was trimmed by 5 bases and V by 4 bases; bases with no gene match: 3. The CDR3 totals 14 residues. The PCR used 60 Vbeta and 13 Jbeta primers. Assay used: immunoSEQ multiplex PCR; TCRdb lists only in-frame clones, some missing. The sample has roughly 120,000 clones, roughly 77% seen once. Turning to this clone: Its specificity is not known.

This TCR came from a woman in her thirties in good health and CMV-seronegative. V and J are TRBV6-5 and TRBJ1-5, with 9 bases that match TRBD1. Sequencing input: PBMCs. The CDR3 DNA follows: TGTGCCAGCAGTTGGACAGGGGTCCATCAGCCCCAGCATTTT. The encoded protein is CASSWTGVHQPQHF.